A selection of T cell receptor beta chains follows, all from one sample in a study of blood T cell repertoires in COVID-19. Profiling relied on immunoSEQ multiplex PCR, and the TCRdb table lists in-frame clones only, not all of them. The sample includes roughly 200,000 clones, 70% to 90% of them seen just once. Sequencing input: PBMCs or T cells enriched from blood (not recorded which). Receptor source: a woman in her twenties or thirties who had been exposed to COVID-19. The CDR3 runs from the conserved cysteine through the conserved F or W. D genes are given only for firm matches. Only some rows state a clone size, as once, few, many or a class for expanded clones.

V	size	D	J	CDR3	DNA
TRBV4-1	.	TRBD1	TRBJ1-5	CASSQEGQGAQPQHF	TGCGCCAGCAGCCAGGAAGGACAGGGGGCCCAGCCCCAGCATTTT
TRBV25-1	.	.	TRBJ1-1	CASSRDTNTEAFF	TGTGCCAGCAGCCGGGACACCAACACTGAAGCTTTCTTT
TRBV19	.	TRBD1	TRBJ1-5	CASSPGGQGHQPQHF	TGTGCCAGTAGTCCAGGGGGACAGGGTCATCAGCCCCAGCATTTT
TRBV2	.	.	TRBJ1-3	CASRPRVLGNTIYF	TGTGCCAGCAGACCCAGGGTATTAGGAAACACCATATATTTT
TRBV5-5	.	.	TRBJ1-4	CASSLPGALNEKLFF	TGTGCCAGCAGCTTACCAGGGGCTCTTAATGAAAAACTGTTTTTT
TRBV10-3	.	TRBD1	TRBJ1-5	CAISGQGVNQPQHF	TGTGCCATCAGTGGTCAGGGGGTCAATCAGCCCCAGCATTTT
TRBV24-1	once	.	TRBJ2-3	CATSESNADTQYF	TGTGCCACCAGCGAGTCAAACGCAGATACGCAGTATTTT
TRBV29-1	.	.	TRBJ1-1	CSVGGARTEAFF	TGCAGCGTTGGGGGCGCGCGCACTGAAGCTTTCTTT
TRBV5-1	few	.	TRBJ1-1	CASSLPGEYTEAFF	TGCGCCAGCAGCTTGCCAGGGGAATACACTGAAGCTTTCTTT
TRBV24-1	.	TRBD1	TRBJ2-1	CATSVAGGSYNEQFF	TGTGCCACCAGTGTCGCAGGGGGCTCCTACAATGAGCAGTTCTTC
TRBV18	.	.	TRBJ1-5	CASSSTGSNQPQHF	TGTGCCAGCTCGTCGACAGGCAGCAATCAGCCCCAGCATTTT
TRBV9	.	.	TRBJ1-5	CASSEADQPQHF	TGTGCCAGCAGCGAAGCGGATCAGCCCCAGCATTTT
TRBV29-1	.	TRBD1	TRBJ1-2	CSAASQGAGYGYTF	TGCAGCGCCGCTTCACAGGGGGCAGGCTATGGCTACACCTTC
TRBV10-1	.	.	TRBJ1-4	CASKEVAGDSSEREKLFF	TGCGCCAGCAAAGAGGTAGCCGGCGACAGTTCGGAGCGTGAAAAACTGTTTTTT
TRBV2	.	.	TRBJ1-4	CASHLTREKLFF	TGTGCCAGCCATTTAACTAGGGAAAAACTGTTTTTT
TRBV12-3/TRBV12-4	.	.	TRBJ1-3	CASIATSRNTIYF	TGTGCCAGCATCGCGACATCACGAAACACCATATATTTT
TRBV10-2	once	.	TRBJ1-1	CASSEGRWAHTEAFF	TGCGCCAGCAGTGAAGGCCGGTGGGCCCACACTGAAGCTTTCTTT